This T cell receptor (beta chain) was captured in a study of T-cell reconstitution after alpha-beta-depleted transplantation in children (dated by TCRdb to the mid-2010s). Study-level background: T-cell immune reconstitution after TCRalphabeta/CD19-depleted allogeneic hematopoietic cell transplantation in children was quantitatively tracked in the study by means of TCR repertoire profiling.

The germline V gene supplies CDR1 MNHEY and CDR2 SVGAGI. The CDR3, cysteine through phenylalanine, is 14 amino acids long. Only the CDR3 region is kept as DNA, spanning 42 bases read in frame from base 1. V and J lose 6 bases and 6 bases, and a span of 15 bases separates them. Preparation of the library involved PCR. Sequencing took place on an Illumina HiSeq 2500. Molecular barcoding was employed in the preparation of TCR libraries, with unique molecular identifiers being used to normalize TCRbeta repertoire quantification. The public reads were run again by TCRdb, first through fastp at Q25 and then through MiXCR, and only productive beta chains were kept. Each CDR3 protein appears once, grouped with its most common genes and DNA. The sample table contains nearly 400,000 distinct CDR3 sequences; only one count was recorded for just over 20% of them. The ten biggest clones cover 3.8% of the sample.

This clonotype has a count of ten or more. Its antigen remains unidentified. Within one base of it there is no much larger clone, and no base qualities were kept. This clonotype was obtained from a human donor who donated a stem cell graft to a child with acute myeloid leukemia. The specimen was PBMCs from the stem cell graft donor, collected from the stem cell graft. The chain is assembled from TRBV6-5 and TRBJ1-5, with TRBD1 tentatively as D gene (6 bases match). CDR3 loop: CASSLRGAGQPQHF. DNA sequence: TGTGCCAGCAGCCTAAGGGGGGCAGGTCAGCCCCAGCATTTT.